This T cell receptor beta chain came from a study of shared clonotypes between healthy human individuals. Study-level findings and limits: Naive CD4 clonotypes overlapped across a few donors at approximately 5%.

CD8 cells classed as naive were CD45RO-negative and positively selected for CCR7, excluding terminally differentiated effector memory CD45RA+ cells. Only Caucasian adults living in Nashville, Tennessee served as donors. The protocol was immunoSEQ multiplex PCR, while the TCRdb copy is restricted to in-frame clones and leaves out a portion. In the table there are approximately 2,000,000 clones, roughly 93% of which are singletons. About this clone: Its antigen is not known.

V lost 2 bases, J lost 7 bases, and 6 bases stayed unmatched. Germline V lookup: CDR1 SGHTS, CDR2 YDEGEE. The CDR3 length is 14 residues. The J gene is TRBJ2-1, the V gene TRBV5-8, with 7 bases matching TRBD1. The sequenced sample was naive CD8+ T cells from PBMCs. The origin of this receptor is a man between 18 and 35 years old in good health. Some clones in this sample may be carry-over from other donors' samples. The CDR3 region is CASSFGGQANEQFF. In DNA, the CDR3 is TGTGCCAGCAGCTTCGGAGGACAGGCGAATGAGCAGTTCTTC.